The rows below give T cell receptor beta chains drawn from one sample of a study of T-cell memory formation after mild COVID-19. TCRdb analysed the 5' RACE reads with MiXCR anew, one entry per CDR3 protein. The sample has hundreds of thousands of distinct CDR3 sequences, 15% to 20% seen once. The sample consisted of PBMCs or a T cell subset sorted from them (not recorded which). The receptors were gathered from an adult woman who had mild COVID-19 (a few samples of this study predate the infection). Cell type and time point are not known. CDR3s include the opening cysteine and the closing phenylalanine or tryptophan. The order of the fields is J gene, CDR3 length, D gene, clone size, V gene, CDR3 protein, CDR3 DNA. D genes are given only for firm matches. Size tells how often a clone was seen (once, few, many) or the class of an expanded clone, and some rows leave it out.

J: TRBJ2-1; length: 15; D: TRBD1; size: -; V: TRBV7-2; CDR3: CASSRGTGLWNEQFF; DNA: TGTGCCAGCAGCAGAGGGACAGGCCTATGGAATGAGCAGTTCTTC
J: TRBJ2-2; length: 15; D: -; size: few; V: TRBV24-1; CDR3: CATSDFTGNTGELFF; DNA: TGTGCCACCAGTGATTTTACGGGGAACACCGGGGAGCTGTTTTTT
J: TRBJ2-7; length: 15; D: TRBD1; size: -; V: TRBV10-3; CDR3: CAISKTGGEDHEQYF; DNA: TGTGCCATCAGTAAGACAGGGGGCGAAGACCACGAGCAGTACTTC
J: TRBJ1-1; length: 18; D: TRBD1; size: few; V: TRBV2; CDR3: CASSEDPGTGWWNTEAFF; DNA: TGTGCCAGCAGTGAAGACCCCGGGACAGGATGGTGGAACACTGAAGCTTTCTTT
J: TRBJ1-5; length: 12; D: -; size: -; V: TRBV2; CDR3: CASSEGGQPQHF; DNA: TGTGCCAGCAGTGAAGGGGGACAGCCCCAGCATTTT
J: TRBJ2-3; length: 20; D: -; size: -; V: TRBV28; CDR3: CASATLAALLVPSATDTQYF; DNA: TGTGCCAGCGCGACCCTGGCTGCGCTTTTGGTACCTTCGGCGACAGATACGCAGTATTTT
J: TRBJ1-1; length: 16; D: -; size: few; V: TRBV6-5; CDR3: CASSYSRKSMNTEAFF; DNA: TGTGCCAGCAGTTACAGCAGAAAGTCCATGAACACTGAAGCTTTCTTT
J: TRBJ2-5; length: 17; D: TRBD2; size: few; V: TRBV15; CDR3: CATSRVWGTSSGETQYF; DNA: TGTGCCACCAGCAGAGTTTGGGGGACTAGCTCAGGGGAGACCCAGTACTTC
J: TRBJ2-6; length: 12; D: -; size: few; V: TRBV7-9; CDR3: CASSLGVGVLTF; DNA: TGTGCCAGCAGCCTGGGGGTCGGGGTCCTGACTTTC
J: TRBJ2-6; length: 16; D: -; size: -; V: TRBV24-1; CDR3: CATSDWNRSGANVLTF; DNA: TGTGCCACCAGTGATTGGAATAGGTCTGGGGCCAACGTCCTGACTTTC
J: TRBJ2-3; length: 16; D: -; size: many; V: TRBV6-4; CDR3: CASSDSNSGGPDTQYF; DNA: TGTGCCAGCAGTGACTCGAATTCCGGGGGGCCCGATACGCAGTATTTT
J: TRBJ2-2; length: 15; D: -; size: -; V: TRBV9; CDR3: CAGSVEGAPTGELFF; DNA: TGTGCCGGCAGCGTCGAAGGGGCGCCAACCGGGGAGCTGTTTTTT
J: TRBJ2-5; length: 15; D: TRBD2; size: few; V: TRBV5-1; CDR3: CASSSPMGGQETQYF; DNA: TGCGCCAGCAGCTCCCCTATGGGGGGGCAAGAGACCCAGTACTTC